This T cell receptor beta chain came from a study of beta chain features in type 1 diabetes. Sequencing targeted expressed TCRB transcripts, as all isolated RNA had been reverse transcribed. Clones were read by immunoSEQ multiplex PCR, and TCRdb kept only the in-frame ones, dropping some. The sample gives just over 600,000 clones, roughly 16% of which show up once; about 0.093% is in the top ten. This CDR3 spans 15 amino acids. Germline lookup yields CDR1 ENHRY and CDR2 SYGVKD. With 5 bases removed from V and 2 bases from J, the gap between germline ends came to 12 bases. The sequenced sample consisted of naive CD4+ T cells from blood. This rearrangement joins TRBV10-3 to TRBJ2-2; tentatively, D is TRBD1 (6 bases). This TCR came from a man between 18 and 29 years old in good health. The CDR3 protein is CAISPQGSNTGELFF. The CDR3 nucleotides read TGTGCCATCAGTCCACAGGGATCAAACACCGGGGAGCTGTTTTTT.